A selection of T cell receptor beta chains follows, all from one sample in a study of blood T cell repertoires in COVID-19. Measured with immunoSEQ multiplex PCR; TCRdb has only the in-frame clones, and not every one. This sample carries approximately 5,000 clones, roughly 83% of them seen once, and the ten largest clones take approximately 12%. The sequenced sample consisted of peripheral blood. All receptors derive from a human donor in a cohort sampled during active COVID-19. Both conserved end residues are part of each CDR3. Each record gives: J gene, D gene, clone size, V gene, CDR3 protein, CDR3 DNA. A D gene is named only where the DNA matches it firmly. The size of a clone is reported for some rows only, either as once, few or many, or as a class for expanded clones.

j_gene: TRBJ2-3; d_gene: TRBD2; abundance: once; v_gene: TRBV7-3; CDR3aa: CASSGTSGSSDTQYF; CDR3nt: TGTGCCAGCAGTGGGACTAGCGGGAGTTCAGATACGCAGTATTTT
j_gene: TRBJ2-7; d_gene: -; abundance: -; v_gene: TRBV7-2; CDR3aa: CASSFQGNSYEQYF; CDR3nt: TGTGCCAGCAGCTTCCAGGGGAACTCCTACGAGCAGTACTTC
j_gene: TRBJ1-2; d_gene: -; abundance: -; v_gene: TRBV3-1/TRBV3-2; CDR3aa: CASSPRYRVRYYGYTF; CDR3nt: TGTGCCAGCAGCCCTCGGTACAGGGTCCGGTACTATGGCTACACCTTC
j_gene: TRBJ2-1; d_gene: -; abundance: once; v_gene: TRBV21-1; CDR3aa: CASVPEGQINEQFF; CDR3nt: TGTGCCAGCGTCCCTGAGGGACAGATCAATGAGCAGTTCTTC
j_gene: TRBJ2-1; d_gene: TRBD2; abundance: few; v_gene: TRBV11-3; CDR3aa: CASSTRTSGHNEQFF; CDR3nt: TGTGCCAGCAGCACCCGGACTAGCGGGCACAATGAGCAGTTCTTC
j_gene: TRBJ2-7; d_gene: TRBD2; abundance: -; v_gene: TRBV13; CDR3aa: CASSLTSGRIREQYF; CDR3nt: TGTGCCAGCAGCTTAACTAGCGGGAGAATTCGGGAGCAGTACTTC
j_gene: TRBJ2-7; d_gene: TRBD1; abundance: once; v_gene: TRBV6-5; CDR3aa: CATTGTGLYEQYF; CDR3nt: TGTGCCACCACCGGGACAGGTCTCTACGAGCAGTACTTC
j_gene: TRBJ1-6; d_gene: -; abundance: -; v_gene: TRBV19; CDR3aa: CASLPGTPNSPLHF; CDR3nt: TGTGCCAGTTTGCCCGGGACTCCAAATTCACCCCTCCACTTT
j_gene: TRBJ2-7; d_gene: TRBD2; abundance: -; v_gene: TRBV19; CDR3aa: CARGLADVYEQYF; CDR3nt: TGTGCCAGGGGACTAGCTGATGTCTACGAGCAGTACTTC
j_gene: TRBJ2-5; d_gene: TRBD2; abundance: -; v_gene: TRBV6-5; CDR3aa: CASRTRRGFEETQYF; CDR3nt: TGTGCCAGCAGAACCCGGCGGGGGTTCGAAGAGACCCAGTACTTC
j_gene: TRBJ2-5; d_gene: -; abundance: -; v_gene: TRBV2; CDR3aa: CASNKASSGTQYF; CDR3nt: TGTGCCAGCAATAAAGCTAGCAGTGGGACCCAGTACTTC
j_gene: TRBJ2-7; d_gene: -; abundance: -; v_gene: TRBV5-1; CDR3aa: CASSLDGGGWTYEQYF; CDR3nt: TGCGCCAGCAGCTTGGACGGCGGCGGGTGGACCTACGAGCAGTACTTC
j_gene: TRBJ1-2; d_gene: TRBD1; abundance: -; v_gene: TRBV19; CDR3aa: CASSQAGTGDDYGYTF; CDR3nt: TGTGCCAGTAGCCAAGCCGGGACAGGAGATGACTATGGCTACACCTTC
j_gene: TRBJ1-1; d_gene: -; abundance: -; v_gene: TRBV7-9; CDR3aa: CASSFGADVDRMNTEAFF; CDR3nt: TGTGCCAGCAGCTTTGGCGCCGACGTGGACAGAATGAACACTGAAGCTTTCTTT
j_gene: TRBJ2-7; d_gene: -; abundance: -; v_gene: TRBV6-5; CDR3aa: CASSYSKLQTYEQYF; CDR3nt: TGTGCCAGCAGTTACTCGAAGTTACAAACCTACGAGCAGTACTTC
j_gene: TRBJ2-1; d_gene: TRBD2; abundance: -; v_gene: TRBV5-5; CDR3aa: CASSLPGGSYNEQFF; CDR3nt: TGTGCCAGCAGCTTGCCGGGAGGGTCCTACAATGAGCAGTTCTTC
j_gene: TRBJ1-2; d_gene: -; abundance: -; v_gene: TRBV21-1; CDR3aa: CASSPGRGRGNYGYTF; CDR3nt: TGTGCCAGCAGCCCAGGGAGGGGGAGGGGGAACTATGGCTACACCTTC
j_gene: TRBJ2-1; d_gene: -; abundance: -; v_gene: TRBV4-1; CDR3aa: CASSQDFPGEQFF; CDR3nt: TGCGCCAGCAGCCAAGATTTCCCGGGTGAGCAGTTCTTC
j_gene: TRBJ2-3; d_gene: -; abundance: -; v_gene: TRBV11-3; CDR3aa: CASSLSGGAGTDTQYF; CDR3nt: TGTGCCAGCAGCTTAAGTGGCGGAGCCGGAACAGATACGCAGTATTTT
j_gene: TRBJ1-1; d_gene: TRBD1; abundance: -; v_gene: TRBV5-1; CDR3aa: CASRGTGAKNTEAFF; CDR3nt: TGCGCCAGCAGGGGGACAGGGGCTAAGAACACTGAAGCTTTCTTT
j_gene: TRBJ2-7; d_gene: TRBD2; abundance: -; v_gene: TRBV7-9; CDR3aa: CASSPITSGRYEQYF; CDR3nt: TGTGCCAGCAGCCCCATCACTAGCGGGAGGTACGAGCAGTACTTC
j_gene: TRBJ2-1; d_gene: TRBD1; abundance: -; v_gene: TRBV7-8; CDR3aa: CASSPGQGESDEQFF; CDR3nt: TGTGCCAGCAGCCCAGGACAGGGGGAGTCCGATGAGCAGTTCTTC
j_gene: TRBJ2-1; d_gene: TRBD1; abundance: few; v_gene: TRBV6-5; CDR3aa: CASSAGGETVNEQFF; CDR3nt: TGTGCCAGCAGCGCAGGGGGCGAGACGGTCAATGAGCAGTTCTTC
j_gene: TRBJ1-5; d_gene: -; abundance: -; v_gene: TRBV6-6; CDR3aa: CATLPQQGLEQPQHF; CDR3nt: TGTGCCACCTTACCGCAGCAGGGCTTGGAGCAGCCCCAGCATTTT
j_gene: TRBJ1-1; d_gene: TRBD1; abundance: once; v_gene: TRBV7-9; CDR3aa: CASSRQGTNTEAFF; CDR3nt: TGTGCCAGCAGCAGACAGGGGACCAACACTGAAGCTTTCTTT
j_gene: TRBJ2-5; d_gene: TRBD2; abundance: -; v_gene: TRBV18; CDR3aa: CASSPELAEQETQYF; CDR3nt: TGTGCCAGCTCACCAGAACTAGCGGAACAAGAGACCCAGTACTTC
j_gene: TRBJ2-7; d_gene: -; abundance: -; v_gene: TRBV6-5; CDR3aa: CASRQVSSYEQYF; CDR3nt: TGTGCCAGCCGACAGGTGAGCTCCTACGAGCAGTACTTC
j_gene: TRBJ2-5; d_gene: TRBD1; abundance: -; v_gene: TRBV5-1; CDR3aa: CASSDWDSQETQYF; CDR3nt: TGCGCCAGCAGCGACTGGGACAGTCAAGAGACCCAGTACTTC
j_gene: TRBJ2-7; d_gene: TRBD1; abundance: -; v_gene: TRBV5-5; CDR3aa: CASSLQGFGYEQYF; CDR3nt: TGTGCCAGCAGCTTACAGGGGTTCGGCTACGAGCAGTACTTC
j_gene: TRBJ2-7; d_gene: TRBD1; abundance: -; v_gene: TRBV5-4; CDR3aa: CASSTGQGVHEQYF; CDR3nt: TGTGCCAGCAGCACCGGACAGGGGGTCCACGAGCAGTACTTC
j_gene: TRBJ2-1; d_gene: -; abundance: -; v_gene: TRBV28; CDR3aa: CASSSTDRYNEQFF; CDR3nt: TGTGCCAGCAGCTCGACGGACAGATACAATGAGCAGTTCTTC
j_gene: TRBJ1-1; d_gene: -; abundance: -; v_gene: TRBV19; CDR3aa: CASSIGSGALRTEAFF; CDR3nt: TGTGCCAGTAGTATAGGGTCAGGGGCCCTGAGGACTGAAGCTTTCTTT
j_gene: TRBJ2-7; d_gene: TRBD2; abundance: -; v_gene: TRBV15; CDR3aa: CATSRGTSGRNYEQYF; CDR3nt: TGTGCCACCAGCAGAGGGACTAGCGGGCGAAACTACGAGCAGTACTTC
j_gene: TRBJ2-7; d_gene: TRBD2; abundance: few; v_gene: TRBV4-2; CDR3aa: CASSQGLESSYEQYF; CDR3nt: TGTGCCAGCAGCCAGGGACTAGAGAGCTCCTACGAGCAGTACTTC
j_gene: TRBJ2-7; d_gene: TRBD2; abundance: -; v_gene: TRBV28; CDR3aa: CASSSFGTSGQQPYEQYF; CDR3nt: TGTGCCAGCAGTTCCTTCGGGACTAGCGGGCAACAACCCTACGAGCAGTACTTC
j_gene: TRBJ2-7; d_gene: -; abundance: -; v_gene: TRBV7-2; CDR3aa: CASSLVLVGEQYF; CDR3nt: TGTGCCAGCAGCTTAGTACTAGTTGGCGAGCAGTACTTC
j_gene: TRBJ2-1; d_gene: -; abundance: -; v_gene: TRBV28; CDR3aa: CASSLSRQSYNEQFF; CDR3nt: TGTGCCAGCAGTTTATCGAGACAGTCTTACAATGAGCAGTTCTTC
j_gene: TRBJ2-7; d_gene: TRBD1; abundance: -; v_gene: TRBV27; CDR3aa: CASSRPRDRRWEQYF; CDR3nt: TGTGCCAGCAGTCGCCCCCGGGACAGAAGGTGGGAGCAGTACTTC
j_gene: TRBJ1-1; d_gene: TRBD1; abundance: -; v_gene: TRBV6-5; CDR3aa: CASRDRNMNTEAFF; CDR3nt: TGTGCCAGCAGGGACAGGAACATGAACACTGAAGCTTTCTTT
j_gene: TRBJ2-7; d_gene: -; abundance: -; v_gene: TRBV7-2; CDR3aa: CASSFALGQYEQYF; CDR3nt: TGTGCCAGCAGCTTTGCGCTGGGGCAGTACGAGCAGTACTTC
j_gene: TRBJ2-7; d_gene: -; abundance: -; v_gene: TRBV21-1; CDR3aa: CASRRRLAGTYEQYF; CDR3nt: TGTGCCAGCAGGAGACGACTAGCGGGCACCTACGAGCAGTACTTC
j_gene: TRBJ2-7; d_gene: TRBD1; abundance: -; v_gene: TRBV6-1; CDR3aa: CASSERTGGGEQYF; CDR3nt: TGTGCCAGCAGTGAGCGGACAGGGGGCGGCGAGCAGTACTTC
j_gene: TRBJ2-4; d_gene: -; abundance: -; v_gene: TRBV3-1/TRBV3-2; CDR3aa: CASNRLNDIQYF; CDR3nt: TGTGCCAGCAACCGACTTAACGACATTCAGTACTTC
j_gene: TRBJ2-2; d_gene: TRBD2; abundance: -; v_gene: TRBV5-4; CDR3aa: CASSSLAGITGELFF; CDR3nt: TGTGCCAGCAGCTCCCTAGCGGGAATCACCGGGGAGCTGTTTTTT
j_gene: TRBJ2-7; d_gene: -; abundance: -; v_gene: TRBV27; CDR3aa: CASSFGIPAPYEQYF; CDR3nt: TGTGCCAGCAGTTTCGGGATCCCCGCCCCCTACGAGCAGTACTTC
j_gene: TRBJ2-2; d_gene: -; abundance: -; v_gene: TRBV9; CDR3aa: CASSVVGGTGELFF; CDR3nt: TGTGCCAGCAGCGTGGTAGGGGGCACCGGGGAGCTGTTTTTT
j_gene: TRBJ2-1; d_gene: TRBD2; abundance: once; v_gene: TRBV6-5; CDR3aa: CASRRTSGDYGEQFF; CDR3nt: TGTGCCAGCAGAAGGACTAGCGGGGATTACGGTGAGCAGTTCTTC
j_gene: TRBJ2-2; d_gene: -; abundance: -; v_gene: TRBV27; CDR3aa: CASSLFMTGELFF; CDR3nt: TGTGCCAGCAGTTTATTTATGACCGGGGAGCTGTTTTTT
j_gene: TRBJ1-1; d_gene: TRBD1; abundance: -; v_gene: TRBV12-3/TRBV12-4; CDR3aa: CASRGQPTEAFF; CDR3nt: TGTGCCAGCAGGGGACAGCCCACTGAAGCTTTCTTT
j_gene: TRBJ1-1; d_gene: -; abundance: -; v_gene: TRBV9; CDR3aa: CASSTDRSNAEAFF; CDR3nt: TGTGCCAGCAGCACCGACAGGAGTAACGCTGAAGCTTTCTTT
j_gene: TRBJ2-6; d_gene: -; abundance: -; v_gene: TRBV6-5; CDR3aa: CASSYSMQGANVLTF; CDR3nt: TGTGCCAGCAGTTACTCGATGCAGGGGGCCAACGTCCTGACTTTC
j_gene: TRBJ1-1; d_gene: TRBD1; abundance: once; v_gene: TRBV18; CDR3aa: CASSLQGRTNTEAFF; CDR3nt: TGTGCCAGCTCACTACAGGGGAGAACGAACACTGAAGCTTTCTTT
j_gene: TRBJ2-1; d_gene: TRBD2; abundance: once; v_gene: TRBV7-8; CDR3aa: CASSLGRTSGRGSNEQFF; CDR3nt: TGTGCCAGCAGCTTAGGAAGGACTAGCGGGAGGGGGAGCAATGAGCAGTTCTTC
j_gene: TRBJ1-2; d_gene: -; abundance: -; v_gene: TRBV5-1; CDR3aa: CASSERPENNYGYTF; CDR3nt: TGCGCCAGCAGCGAGCGTCCTGAAAATAACTATGGCTACACCTTC
j_gene: TRBJ1-5; d_gene: TRBD1; abundance: -; v_gene: TRBV6-2/TRBV6-3; CDR3aa: CASSSTGGNQPQHF; CDR3nt: TGTGCCAGCAGCTCGACAGGGGGCAATCAGCCCCAGCATTTT